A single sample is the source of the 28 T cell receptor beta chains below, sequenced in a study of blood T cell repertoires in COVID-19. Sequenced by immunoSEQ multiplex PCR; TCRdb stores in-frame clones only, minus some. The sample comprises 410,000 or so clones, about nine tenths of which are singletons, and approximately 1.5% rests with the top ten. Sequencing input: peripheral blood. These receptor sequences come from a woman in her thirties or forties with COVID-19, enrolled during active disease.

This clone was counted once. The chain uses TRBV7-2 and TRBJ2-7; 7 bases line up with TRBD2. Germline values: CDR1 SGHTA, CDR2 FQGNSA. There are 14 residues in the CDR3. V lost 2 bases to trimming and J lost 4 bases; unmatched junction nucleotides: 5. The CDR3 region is CASSLSVAGYEQYF. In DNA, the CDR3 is TGTGCCAGCAGCTTATCGGTAGCGGGTTACGAGCAGTACTTC.

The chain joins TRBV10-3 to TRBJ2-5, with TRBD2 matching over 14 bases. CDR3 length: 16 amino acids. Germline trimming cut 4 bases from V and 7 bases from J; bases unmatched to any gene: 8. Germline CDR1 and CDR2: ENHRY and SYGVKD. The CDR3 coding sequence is TGTGCCATCAGTGTAGAGGGACTAGCGGGAGTCGGGACCCAGTACTTC. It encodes CAISVEGLAGVGTQYF.

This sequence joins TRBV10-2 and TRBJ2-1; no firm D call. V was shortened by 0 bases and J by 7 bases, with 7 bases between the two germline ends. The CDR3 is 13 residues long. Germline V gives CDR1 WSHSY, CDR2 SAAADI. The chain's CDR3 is CASSESTRNEQFF. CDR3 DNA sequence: TGCGCCAGCAGTGAGTCGACGAGGAATGAGCAGTTCTTC.

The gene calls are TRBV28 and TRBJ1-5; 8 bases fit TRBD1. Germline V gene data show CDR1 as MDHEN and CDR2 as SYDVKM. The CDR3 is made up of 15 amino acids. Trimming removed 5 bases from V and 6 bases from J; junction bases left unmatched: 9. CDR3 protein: CASSAQGASGQPQHF. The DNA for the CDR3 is TGTGCCAGCAGTGCTCAGGGGGCATCGGGTCAGCCCCAGCATTTT.

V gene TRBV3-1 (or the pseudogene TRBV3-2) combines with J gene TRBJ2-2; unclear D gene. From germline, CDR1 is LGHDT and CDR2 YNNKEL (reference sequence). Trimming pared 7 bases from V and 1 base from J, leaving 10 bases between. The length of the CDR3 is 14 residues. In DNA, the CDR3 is TGTGCCAGCACCCTTACATGGAACACCGGGGAGCTGTTTTTT. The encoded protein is CASTLTWNTGELFF.

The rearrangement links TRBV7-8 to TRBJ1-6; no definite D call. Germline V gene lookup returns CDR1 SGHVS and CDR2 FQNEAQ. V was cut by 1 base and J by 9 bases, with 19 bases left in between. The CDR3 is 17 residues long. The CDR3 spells CASSLGGWGGVTSPLHF. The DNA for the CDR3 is TGTGCCAGCAGCTTAGGCGGGTGGGGTGGCGTAACTTCACCCCTCCACTTT.

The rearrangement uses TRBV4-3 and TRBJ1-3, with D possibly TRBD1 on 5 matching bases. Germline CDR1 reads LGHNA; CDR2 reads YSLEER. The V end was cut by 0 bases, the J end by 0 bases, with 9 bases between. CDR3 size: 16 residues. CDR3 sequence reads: CASSQDVRGSGNTIYF. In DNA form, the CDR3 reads TGCGCCAGCAGCCAAGATGTTAGGGGCTCTGGAAACACCATATATTTT.

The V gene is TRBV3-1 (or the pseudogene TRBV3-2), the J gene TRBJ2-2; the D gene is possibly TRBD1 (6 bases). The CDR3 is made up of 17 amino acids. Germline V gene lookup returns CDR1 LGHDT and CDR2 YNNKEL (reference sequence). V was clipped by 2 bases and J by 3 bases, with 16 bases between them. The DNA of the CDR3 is TGTGCCAGCAGCCAATTTCGGGACAACCTCTACACCGGGGAGCTGTTTTTT. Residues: CASSQFRDNLYTGELFF.

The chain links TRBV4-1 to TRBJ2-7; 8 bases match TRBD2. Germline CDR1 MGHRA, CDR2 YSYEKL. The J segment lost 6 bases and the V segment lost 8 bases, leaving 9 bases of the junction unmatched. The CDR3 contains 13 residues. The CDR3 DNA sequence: TGCGCCAGCCGACGGGAGGGCGGGGCCGAGCAGTACTTC. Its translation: CASRREGGAEQYF.

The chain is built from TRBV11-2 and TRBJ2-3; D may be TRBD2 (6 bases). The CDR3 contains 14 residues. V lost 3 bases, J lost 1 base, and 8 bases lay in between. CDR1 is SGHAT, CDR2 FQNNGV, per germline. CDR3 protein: CASSFERGTDTQYF. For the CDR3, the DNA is TGTGCCAGCAGCTTTGAGCGGGGCACAGATACGCAGTATTTT.

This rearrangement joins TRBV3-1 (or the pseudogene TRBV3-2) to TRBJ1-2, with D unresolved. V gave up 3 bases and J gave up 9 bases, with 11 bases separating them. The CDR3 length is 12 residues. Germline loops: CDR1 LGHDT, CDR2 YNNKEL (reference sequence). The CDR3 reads CASSQGVVSYTF. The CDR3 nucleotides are TGTGCCAGCAGCCAGGGAGTTGTGAGCTACACCTTC.

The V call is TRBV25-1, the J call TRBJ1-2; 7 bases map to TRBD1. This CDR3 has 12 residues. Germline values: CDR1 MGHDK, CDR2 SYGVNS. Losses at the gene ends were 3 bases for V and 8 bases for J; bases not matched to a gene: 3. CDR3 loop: CASSDQGGGYTF. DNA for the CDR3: TGTGCCAGCAGTGACCAGGGGGGCGGCTACACCTTC.

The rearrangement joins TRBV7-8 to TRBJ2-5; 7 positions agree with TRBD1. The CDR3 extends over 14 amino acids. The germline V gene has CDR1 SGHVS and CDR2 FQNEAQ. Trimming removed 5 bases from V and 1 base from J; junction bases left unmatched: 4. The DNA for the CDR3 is TGTGCCAGCAGCGTGGGGACAGTCCAAGAGACCCAGTACTTC. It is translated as CASSVGTVQETQYF.

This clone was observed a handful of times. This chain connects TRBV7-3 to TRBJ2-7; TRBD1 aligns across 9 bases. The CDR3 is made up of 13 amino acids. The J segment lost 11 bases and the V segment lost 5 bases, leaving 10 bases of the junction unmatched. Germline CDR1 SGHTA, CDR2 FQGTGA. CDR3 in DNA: TGTGCCAGCAGCGCGGCCCACAGGGGGCGGAAGTACTTC. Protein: CASSAAHRGRKYF. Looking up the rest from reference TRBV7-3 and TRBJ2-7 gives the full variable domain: GAGVSQTPSNKVTEKGKYVELRCDPISGHTALYWYRQSLGQGPEFLIYFQGTGAADDSGLPNDRFFAVRPEGSVSTLKIQRTERGDSAVYLCASSAAHRGRKYFGPGTRLTVT.

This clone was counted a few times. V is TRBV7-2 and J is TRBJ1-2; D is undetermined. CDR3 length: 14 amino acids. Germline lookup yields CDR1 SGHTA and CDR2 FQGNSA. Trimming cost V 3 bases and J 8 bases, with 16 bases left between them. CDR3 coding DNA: TGTGCCAGCAGCTTGGAGGCCAACCGGGAGGGCTACACCTTC. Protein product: CASSLEANREGYTF. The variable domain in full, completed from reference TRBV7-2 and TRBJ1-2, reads GAGVSQSPSNKVTEKGKDVELRCDPISGHTALYWYRQSLGQGLEFLIYFQGNSAPDKSGLPSDRFSAERTGGSVSTLTIQRTQQEDSAVYLCASSLEANREGYTFGSGTRLTVV.

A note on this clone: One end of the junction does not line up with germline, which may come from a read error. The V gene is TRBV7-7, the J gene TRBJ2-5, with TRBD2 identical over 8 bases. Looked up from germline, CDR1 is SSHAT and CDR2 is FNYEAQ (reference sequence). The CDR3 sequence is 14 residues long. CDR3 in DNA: TGTGCTAGCAGCTCGGCGGGGGGCAAGGGGGCCCAGTACTTC. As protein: CASSSAGGKGAQYF.

The CDR3, as DNA: TGTGCCAGCAGCGACAGGGTTAGGGCTGAAGCTTTCTTT. This codes for CASSDRVRAEAFF. The chain carries TRBV7-3 and TRBJ1-1; TRBD1 matches at 7 bases. This CDR3 is built from 13 residues. With 5 bases clipped from V and 6 bases from J, the junction kept 6 bases outside the gene matches. Germline assignment: CDR1 SGHTA and CDR2 FQGTGA.

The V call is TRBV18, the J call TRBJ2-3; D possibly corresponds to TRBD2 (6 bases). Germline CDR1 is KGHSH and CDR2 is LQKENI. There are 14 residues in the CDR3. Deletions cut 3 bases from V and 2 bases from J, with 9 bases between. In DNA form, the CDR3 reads TGTGCCAGCTCACCGGGAGGCCTCACAGATACGCAGTATTTT. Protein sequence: CASSPGGLTDTQYF.

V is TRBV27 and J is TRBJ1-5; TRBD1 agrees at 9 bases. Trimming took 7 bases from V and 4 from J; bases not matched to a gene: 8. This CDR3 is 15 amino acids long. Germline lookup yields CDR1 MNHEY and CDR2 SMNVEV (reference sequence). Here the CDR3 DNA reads TGTGCCAGCAAGCCGGGACAGGGCCCAAATCAGCCCCAGCATTTT. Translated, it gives CASKPGQGPNQPQHF.

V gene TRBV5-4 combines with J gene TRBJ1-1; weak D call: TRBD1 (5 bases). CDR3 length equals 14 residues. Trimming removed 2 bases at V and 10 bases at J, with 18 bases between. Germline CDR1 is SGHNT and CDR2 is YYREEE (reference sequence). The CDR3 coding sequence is TGTGCCAGCAGCTTCCCCGACAGATCATCTACAGCTTTCTTT. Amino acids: CASSFPDRSSTAFF.

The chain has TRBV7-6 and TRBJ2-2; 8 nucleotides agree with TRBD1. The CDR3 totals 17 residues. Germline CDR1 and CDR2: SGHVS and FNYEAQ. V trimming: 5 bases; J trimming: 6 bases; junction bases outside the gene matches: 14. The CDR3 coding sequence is TGTGCCAGCAGCGCAGCAGCAGGGGGCGGATCCGCCGGGGAGCTGTTTTTT. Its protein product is CASSAAAGGGSAGELFF.

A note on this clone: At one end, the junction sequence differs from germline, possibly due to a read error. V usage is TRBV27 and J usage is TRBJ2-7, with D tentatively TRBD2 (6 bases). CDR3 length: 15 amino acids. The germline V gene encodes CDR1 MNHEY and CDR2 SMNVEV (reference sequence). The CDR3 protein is CASSLSGGPAYGQYF. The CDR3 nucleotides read TGTGCCAGCAGTTTATCTGGAGGGCCGGCTTACGGGCAGTACTTC.

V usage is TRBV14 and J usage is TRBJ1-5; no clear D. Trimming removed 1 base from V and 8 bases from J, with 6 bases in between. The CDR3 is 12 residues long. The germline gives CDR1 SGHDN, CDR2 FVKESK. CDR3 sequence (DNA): TGTGCCAGCAGCCAAGGCACGGAGCCCCAGCATTTT. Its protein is CASSQGTEPQHF.

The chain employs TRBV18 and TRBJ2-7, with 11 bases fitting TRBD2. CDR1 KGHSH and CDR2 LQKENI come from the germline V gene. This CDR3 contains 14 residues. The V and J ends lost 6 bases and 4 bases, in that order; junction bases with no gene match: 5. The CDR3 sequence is CASSRGTSGYEQYF. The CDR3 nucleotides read TGTGCCAGCTCCCGAGGGACTAGCGGATACGAGCAGTACTTC.

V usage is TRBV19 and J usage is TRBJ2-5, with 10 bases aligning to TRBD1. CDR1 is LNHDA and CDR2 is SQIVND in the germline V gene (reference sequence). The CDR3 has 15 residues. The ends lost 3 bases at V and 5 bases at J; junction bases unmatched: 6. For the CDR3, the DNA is TGTGCCAGTAGTATCATGGGGACAGGGGAGGAGACCCAGTACTTC. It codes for CASSIMGTGEETQYF.

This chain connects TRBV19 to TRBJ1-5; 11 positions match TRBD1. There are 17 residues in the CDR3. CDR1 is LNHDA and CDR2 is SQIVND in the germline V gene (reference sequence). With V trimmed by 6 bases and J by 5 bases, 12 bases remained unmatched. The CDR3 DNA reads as TGTGCCAGTAGCCAATCGGACAGGGGGCTTCTGGATCAGCCCCAGCATTTT. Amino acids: CASSQSDRGLLDQPQHF.

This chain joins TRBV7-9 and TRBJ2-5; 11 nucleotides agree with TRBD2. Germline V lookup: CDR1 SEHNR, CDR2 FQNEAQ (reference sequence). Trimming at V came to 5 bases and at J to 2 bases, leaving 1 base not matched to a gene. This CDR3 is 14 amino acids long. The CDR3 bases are TGTGCCAGCAGCCGACTAGCGGGGCAAGAGACCCAGTACTTC. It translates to CASSRLAGQETQYF.

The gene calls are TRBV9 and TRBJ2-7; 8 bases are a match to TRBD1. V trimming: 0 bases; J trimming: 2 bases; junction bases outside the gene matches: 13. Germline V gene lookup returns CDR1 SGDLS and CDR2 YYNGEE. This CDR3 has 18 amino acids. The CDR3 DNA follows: TGTGCCAGCAGCGTAGCCCCCCCCGGGACAGGCTACACCTACGAGCAGTACTTC. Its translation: CASSVAPPGTGYTYEQYF.